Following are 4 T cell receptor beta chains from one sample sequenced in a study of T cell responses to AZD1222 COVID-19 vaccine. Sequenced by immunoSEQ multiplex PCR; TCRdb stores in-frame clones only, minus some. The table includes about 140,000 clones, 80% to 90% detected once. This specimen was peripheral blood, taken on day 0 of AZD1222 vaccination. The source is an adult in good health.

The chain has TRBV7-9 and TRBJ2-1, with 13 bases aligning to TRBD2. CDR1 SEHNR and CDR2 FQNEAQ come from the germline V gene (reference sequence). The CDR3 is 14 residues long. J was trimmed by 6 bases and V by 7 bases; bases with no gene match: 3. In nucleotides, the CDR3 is TGTGCCAGCATAGGACTAGCGGGAGCCAATGAGCAGTTCTTC. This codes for CASIGLAGANEQFF.

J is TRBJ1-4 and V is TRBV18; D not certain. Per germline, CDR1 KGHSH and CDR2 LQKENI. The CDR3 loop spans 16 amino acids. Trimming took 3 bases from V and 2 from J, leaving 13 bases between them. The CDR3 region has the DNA TGTGCCAGCTCACCGGTGCACGGGGTGACTAATGAAAAACTGTTTTTT. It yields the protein CASSPVHGVTNEKLFF.

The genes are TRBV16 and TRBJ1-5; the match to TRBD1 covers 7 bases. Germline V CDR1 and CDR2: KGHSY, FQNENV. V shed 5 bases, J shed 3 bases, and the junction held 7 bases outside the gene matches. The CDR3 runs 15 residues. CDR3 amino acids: CASSATGVNNQPQHF. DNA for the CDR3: TGTGCCAGCAGCGCCACAGGGGTGAACAATCAGCCCCAGCATTTT.

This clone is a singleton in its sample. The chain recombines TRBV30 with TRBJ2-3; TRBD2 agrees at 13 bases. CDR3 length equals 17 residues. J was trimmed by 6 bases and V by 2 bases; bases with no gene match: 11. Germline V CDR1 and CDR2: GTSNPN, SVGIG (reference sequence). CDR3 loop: CAWSSLTSGRAYDTQYF. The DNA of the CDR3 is TGTGCCTGGAGTTCCCTCACTAGCGGGAGGGCCTACGATACGCAGTATTTT.